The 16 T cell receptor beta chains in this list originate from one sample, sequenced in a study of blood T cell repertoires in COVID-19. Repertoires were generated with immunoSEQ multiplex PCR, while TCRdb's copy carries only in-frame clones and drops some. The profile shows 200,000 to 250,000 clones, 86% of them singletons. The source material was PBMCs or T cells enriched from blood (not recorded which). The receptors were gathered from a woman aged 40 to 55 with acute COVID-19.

The CDR3 loop reads CATSSGDSGNTIYF. The CDR3, as DNA: TGTGCCACCAGTTCGGGGGACTCTGGAAACACCATATATTTT. The chain couples TRBV24-1 to TRBJ1-3; maybe TRBD1 (5 bases). CDR3 size: 14 residues. Trimming pared 6 bases from V and 0 bases from J, leaving 8 bases between. CDR1 is KGHDR and CDR2 is SFDVKD in the germline V gene.

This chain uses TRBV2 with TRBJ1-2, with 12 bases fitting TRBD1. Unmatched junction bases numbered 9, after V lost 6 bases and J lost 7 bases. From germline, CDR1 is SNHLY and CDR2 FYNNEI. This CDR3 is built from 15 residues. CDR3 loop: CASRAPGQGASGYTF. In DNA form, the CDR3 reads TGTGCCAGCAGAGCCCCGGGACAGGGGGCTAGTGGCTACACCTTC.

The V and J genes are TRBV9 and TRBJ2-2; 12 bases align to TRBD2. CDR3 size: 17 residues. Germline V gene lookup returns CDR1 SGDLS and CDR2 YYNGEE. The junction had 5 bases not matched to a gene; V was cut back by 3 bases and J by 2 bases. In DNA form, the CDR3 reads TGTGCCAGCAGCGGGACTAGCGGGGTAGCCAACACCGGGGAGCTGTTTTTT. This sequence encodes CASSGTSGVANTGELFF.

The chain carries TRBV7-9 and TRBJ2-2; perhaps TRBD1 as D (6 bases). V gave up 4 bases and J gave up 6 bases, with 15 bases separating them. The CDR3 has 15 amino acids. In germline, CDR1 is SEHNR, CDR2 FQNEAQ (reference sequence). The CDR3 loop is CASSSNLQGPGELFF. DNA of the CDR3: TGTGCCAGCAGCTCCAACCTACAGGGCCCCGGGGAGCTGTTTTTT.

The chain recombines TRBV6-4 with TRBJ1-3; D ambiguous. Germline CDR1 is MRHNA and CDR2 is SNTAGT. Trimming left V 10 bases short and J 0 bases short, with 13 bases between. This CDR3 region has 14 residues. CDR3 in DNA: TGTGCCAACCCGATGTTGAGCTCTGGAAACACCATATATTTT. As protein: CANPMLSSGNTIYF.

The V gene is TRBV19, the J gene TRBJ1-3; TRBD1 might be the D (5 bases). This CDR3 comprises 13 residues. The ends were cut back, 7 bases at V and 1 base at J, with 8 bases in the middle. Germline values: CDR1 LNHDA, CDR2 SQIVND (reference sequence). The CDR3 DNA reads TGTGCCAGTACGGCAGGGTCTGGAAACACCATATATTTT. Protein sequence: CASTAGSGNTIYF.

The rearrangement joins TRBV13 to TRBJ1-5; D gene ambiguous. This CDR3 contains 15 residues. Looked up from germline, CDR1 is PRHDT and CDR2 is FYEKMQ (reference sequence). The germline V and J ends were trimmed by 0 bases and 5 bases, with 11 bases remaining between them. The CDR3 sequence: CASSLGGRRDQPQHF. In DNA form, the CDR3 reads TGTGCCAGCAGCTTAGGAGGACGGAGGGATCAGCCCCAGCATTTT.

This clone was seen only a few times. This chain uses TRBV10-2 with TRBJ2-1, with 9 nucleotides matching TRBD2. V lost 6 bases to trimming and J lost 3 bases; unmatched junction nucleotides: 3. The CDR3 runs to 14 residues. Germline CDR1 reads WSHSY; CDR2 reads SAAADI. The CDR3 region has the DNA TGCGCCAGCAGAGTAGCGGGGGACTACAATGAGCAGTTCTTC. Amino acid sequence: CASRVAGDYNEQFF.

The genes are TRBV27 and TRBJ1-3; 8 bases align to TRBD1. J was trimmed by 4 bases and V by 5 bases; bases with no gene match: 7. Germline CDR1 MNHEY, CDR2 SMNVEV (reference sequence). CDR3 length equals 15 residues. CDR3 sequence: CASSRTGGQGNTIYF. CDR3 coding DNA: TGTGCCAGCAGTAGAACAGGGGGACAGGGAAACACCATATATTTT.

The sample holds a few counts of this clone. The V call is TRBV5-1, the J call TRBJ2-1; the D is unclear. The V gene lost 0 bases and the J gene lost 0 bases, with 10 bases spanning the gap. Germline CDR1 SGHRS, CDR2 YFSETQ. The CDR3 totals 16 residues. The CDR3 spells CASSLAEASSYNEQFF. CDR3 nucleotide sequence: TGCGCCAGCAGCTTGGCCGAGGCTAGCTCCTACAATGAGCAGTTCTTC.

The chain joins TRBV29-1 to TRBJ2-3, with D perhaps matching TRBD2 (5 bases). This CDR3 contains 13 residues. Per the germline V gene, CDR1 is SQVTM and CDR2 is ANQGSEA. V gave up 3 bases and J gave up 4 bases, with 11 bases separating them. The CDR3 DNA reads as TGCAGCGTTGAGATTAGCGCGGCAGATACGCAGTATTTT. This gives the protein CSVEISAADTQYF.

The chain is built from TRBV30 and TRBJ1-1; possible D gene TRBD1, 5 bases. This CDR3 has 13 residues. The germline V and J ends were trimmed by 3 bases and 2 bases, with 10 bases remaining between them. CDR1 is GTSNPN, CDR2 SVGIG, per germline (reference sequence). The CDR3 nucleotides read TGTGCCTGGAGGGGACTGGCTAACACTGAAGCTTTCTTT. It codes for CAWRGLANTEAFF.

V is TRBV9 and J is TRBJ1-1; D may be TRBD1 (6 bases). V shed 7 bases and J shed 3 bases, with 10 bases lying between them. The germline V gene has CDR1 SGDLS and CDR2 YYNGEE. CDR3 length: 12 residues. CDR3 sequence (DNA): TGTGCCAGCGGGGACAAGCACACTGAAGCTTTCTTT. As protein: CASGDKHTEAFF.

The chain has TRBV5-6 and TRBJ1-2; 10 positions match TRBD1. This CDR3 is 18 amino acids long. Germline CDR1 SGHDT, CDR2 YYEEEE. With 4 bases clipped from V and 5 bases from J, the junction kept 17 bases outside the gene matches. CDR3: CASSDSGQGTLGLYGYTF. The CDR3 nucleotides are TGTGCCAGCAGCGACTCGGGACAGGGGACTTTGGGGCTGTATGGCTACACCTTC.

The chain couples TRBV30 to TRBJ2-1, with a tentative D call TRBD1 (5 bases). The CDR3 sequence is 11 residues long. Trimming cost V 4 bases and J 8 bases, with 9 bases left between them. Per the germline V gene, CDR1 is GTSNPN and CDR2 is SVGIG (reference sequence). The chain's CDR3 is CAWTGNYEQFF. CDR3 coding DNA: TGTGCCTGGACAGGGAATTATGAGCAGTTCTTC.

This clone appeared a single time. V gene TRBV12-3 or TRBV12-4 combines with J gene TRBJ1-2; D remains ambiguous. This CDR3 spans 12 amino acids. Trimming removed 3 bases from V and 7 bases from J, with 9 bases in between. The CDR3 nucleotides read TGTGCCAGCAGTTTTGGGCACCGTGGCTACACCTTC. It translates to CASSFGHRGYTF.